This TCR beta chain was sequenced in a study of CD8+CD57+ T cells in acquired aplastic anemia. Study-wide context: 3.2 ug was the average amount of DNA from sorted CD4+ and CD8+ cells.

A note on this clonotype: Antigen: not known.

General study findings and limits: Patient and control CD8+ Simpson's diversity was not significantly different. The study identified about 30 CD8+ CDR3 sequences shared by patients and controls.

Sequencing was done on patients that had shown CD8+CD57+ cell expansion by flow cytometry. V trimming: 5 bases; J trimming: 4 bases; junction bases outside the gene matches: 2. There are 13 residues in the CDR3. Germline V gene lookup returns CDR1 SGDLS and CDR2 YYNGEE. TCR beta VDJ and CDR3 were profiled, and genomic DNA was the template. A single record per CDR3 protein comes from TCRdb applying MiXCR to the reads. The data show some 120,000 distinct CDR3 sequences, 50% to 70% seen once. The clonotype originates from a human donor with aplastic anemia. This sequence joins TRBV9 and TRBJ1-5; 8 bases map to TRBD1. Sequencing was carried out using sorted CD4+, CD8+, or CD8+CD57+ T cells (not recorded which) from PBMCs. CDR3 loop: CASRDRENQPQHF. The CDR3 DNA reads as TGTGCCAGCAGGGACAGGGAAAATCAGCCCCAGCATTTT.